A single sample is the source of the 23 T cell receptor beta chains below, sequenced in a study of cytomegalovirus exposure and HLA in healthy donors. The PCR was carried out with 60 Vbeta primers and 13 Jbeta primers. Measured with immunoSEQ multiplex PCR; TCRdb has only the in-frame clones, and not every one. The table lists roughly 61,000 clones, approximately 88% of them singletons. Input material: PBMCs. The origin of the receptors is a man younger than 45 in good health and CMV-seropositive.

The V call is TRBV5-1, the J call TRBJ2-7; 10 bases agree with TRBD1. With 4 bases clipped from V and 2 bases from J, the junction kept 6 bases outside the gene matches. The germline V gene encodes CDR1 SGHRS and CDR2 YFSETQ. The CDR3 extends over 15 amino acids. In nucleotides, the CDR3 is TGCGCCAGCAGCCGTGACAGGGGGCCGACCTACGAGCAGTACTTC. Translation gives CASSRDRGPTYEQYF.

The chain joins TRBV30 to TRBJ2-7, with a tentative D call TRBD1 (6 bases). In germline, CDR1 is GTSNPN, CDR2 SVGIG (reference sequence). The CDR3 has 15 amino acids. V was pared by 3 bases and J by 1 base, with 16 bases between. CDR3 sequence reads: CAWRVSGHLSYEQYF. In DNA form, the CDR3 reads TGTGCCTGGAGGGTTTCGGGACACCTATCCTACGAGCAGTACTTC. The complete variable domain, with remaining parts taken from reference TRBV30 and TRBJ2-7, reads SQTIHQWPATLVQPVGSPLSLECTVEGTSNPNLYWYRQAAGRGLQLLFYSVGIGQISSEVPQNLSASRPQDRQFILSSKKLLLSDSGFYLCAWRVSGHLSYEQYFGPGTRLTVT.

CDR3 DNA: TGTGCCAGCAGTGAAAGGACAGGGGGCGCAGATACGCAGTATTTT. Amino acid sequence: CASSERTGGADTQYF. This chain uses TRBV6-1 with TRBJ2-3, with TRBD1 matching over 11 bases. The CDR3 has 15 residues. Losses at the gene ends were 2 bases for V and 4 bases for J; bases not matched to a gene: 2. CDR1 and CDR2 (germline): MNHNS, SASEGT.

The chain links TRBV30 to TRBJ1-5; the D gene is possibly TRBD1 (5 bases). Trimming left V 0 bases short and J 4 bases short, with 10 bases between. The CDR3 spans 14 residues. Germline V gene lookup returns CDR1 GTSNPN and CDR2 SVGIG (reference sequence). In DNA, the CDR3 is TGTGCCTGGAGTGTACTCAGGGCGAATCAGCCCCAGCATTTT. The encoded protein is CAWSVLRANQPQHF.

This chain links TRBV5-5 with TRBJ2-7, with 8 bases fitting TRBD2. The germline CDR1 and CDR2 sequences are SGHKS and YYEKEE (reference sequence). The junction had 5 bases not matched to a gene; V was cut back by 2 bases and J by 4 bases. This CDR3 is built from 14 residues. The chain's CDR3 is CASSLAGEAYEQYF. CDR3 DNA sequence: TGTGCCAGCAGCTTAGCGGGAGAGGCTTACGAGCAGTACTTC. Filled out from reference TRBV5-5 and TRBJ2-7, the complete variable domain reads DAGVTQSPTHLIKTRGQQVTLRCSPISGHKSVSWYQQVLGQGPQFIFQYYEKEERGRGNFPDRFSARQFPNYSSELNVNALLLGDSALYLCASSLAGEAYEQYFGPGTRLTVT.

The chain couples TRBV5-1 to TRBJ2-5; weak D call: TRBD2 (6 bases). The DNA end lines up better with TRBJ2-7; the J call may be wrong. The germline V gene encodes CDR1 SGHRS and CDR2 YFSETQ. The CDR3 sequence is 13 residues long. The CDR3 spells CASSPGGGYEQYF. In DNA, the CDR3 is TGCGCCAGCAGTCCTGGGGGAGGCTACGAGCAGTACTTC.

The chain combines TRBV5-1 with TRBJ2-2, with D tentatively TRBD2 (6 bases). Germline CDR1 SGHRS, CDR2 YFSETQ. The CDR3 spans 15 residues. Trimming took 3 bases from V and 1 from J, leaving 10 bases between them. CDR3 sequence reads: CASSSGTRNTGELFF. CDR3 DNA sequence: TGCGCCAGCAGCTCCGGGACTCGGAACACCGGGGAGCTGTTTTTT. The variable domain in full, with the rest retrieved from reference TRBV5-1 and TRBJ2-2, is KAGVTQTPRYLIKTRGQQVTLSCSPISGHRSVSWYQQTPGQGLQFLFEYFSETQRNKGNFPGRFSGRQFSNSRSEMNVSTLELGDSALYLCASSSGTRNTGELFFGEGSRLTVL.

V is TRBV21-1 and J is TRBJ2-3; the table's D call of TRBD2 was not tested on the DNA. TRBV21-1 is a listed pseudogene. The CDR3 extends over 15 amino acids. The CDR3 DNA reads TGTGCCAGCAGCCCCCGGGGGGGGATGTGCGATACGCAGTATTTT. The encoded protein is CASSPRGGMCDTQYF.

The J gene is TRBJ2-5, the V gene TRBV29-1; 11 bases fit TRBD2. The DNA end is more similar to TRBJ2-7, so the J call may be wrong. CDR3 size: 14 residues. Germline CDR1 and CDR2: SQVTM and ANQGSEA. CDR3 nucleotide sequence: TGCAGCGCCCTTACTAGCGGGAGTAAATACGAGCAGTACTTC. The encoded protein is CSALTSGSKYEQYF.

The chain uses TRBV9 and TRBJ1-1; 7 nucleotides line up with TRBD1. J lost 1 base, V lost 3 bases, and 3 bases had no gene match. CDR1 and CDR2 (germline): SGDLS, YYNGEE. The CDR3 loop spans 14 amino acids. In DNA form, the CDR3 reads TGTGCCAGCAGCGCACACAGGGGGAACACTGAAGCTTTCTTT. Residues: CASSAHRGNTEAFF.

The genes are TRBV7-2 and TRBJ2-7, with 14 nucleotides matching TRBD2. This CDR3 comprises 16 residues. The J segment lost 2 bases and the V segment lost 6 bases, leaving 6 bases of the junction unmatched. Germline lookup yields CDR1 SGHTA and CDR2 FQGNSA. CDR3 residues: CASSPGLAGGTYEQYF. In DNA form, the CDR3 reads TGTGCCAGCAGTCCTGGACTAGCGGGAGGAACCTACGAGCAGTACTTC.

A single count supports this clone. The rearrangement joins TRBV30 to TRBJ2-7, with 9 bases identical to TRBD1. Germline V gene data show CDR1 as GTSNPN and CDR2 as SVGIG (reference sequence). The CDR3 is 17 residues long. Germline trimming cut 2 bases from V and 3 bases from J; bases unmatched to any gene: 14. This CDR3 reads CAWSNPGQGWTHYEQYF. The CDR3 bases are TGTGCCTGGAGTAATCCGGGACAGGGTTGGACCCACTACGAGCAGTACTTC.

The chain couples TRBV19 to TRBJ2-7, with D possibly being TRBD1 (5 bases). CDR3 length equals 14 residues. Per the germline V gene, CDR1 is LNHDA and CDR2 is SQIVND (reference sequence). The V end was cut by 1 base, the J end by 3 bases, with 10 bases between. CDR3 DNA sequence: TGTGCCAGTAGTATAGGGGGCGCAAGCTACGAGCAGTACTTC. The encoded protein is CASSIGGASYEQYF.

The CDR3 coding sequence is TGTGCCAGCAGCTTTCCGGGACAGGGACACTCTGGGGCCAACGTCCTGACTTTC. Translated, it gives CASSFPGQGHSGANVLTF. The chain uses TRBV5-8 and TRBJ2-6, with 9 bases aligning to TRBD1. The CDR3 is 18 amino acids. J lost 0 bases, V lost 2 bases, and 6 bases had no gene match. The germline V gene encodes CDR1 SGHTS and CDR2 YDEGEE.

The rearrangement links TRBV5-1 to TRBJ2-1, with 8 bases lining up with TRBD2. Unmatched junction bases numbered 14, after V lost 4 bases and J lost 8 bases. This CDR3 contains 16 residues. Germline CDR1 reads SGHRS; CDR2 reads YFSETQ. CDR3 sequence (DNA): TGCGCCAGCAGCACCCCCGGGACTAGGTATGGAGATGAGCAGTTCTTC. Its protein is CASSTPGTRYGDEQFF.

The CDR3 is CASSLAGLVEQFF. The CDR3 DNA follows: TGTGCCAGCAGCTTGGCAGGACTAGTTGAGCAGTTCTTC. This chain links TRBV5-4 with TRBJ2-1; 7 nucleotides match TRBD2. Germline CDR1 is SGHNT and CDR2 is YYREEE (reference sequence). Germline trimming cut 0 bases from V and 9 bases from J; bases unmatched to any gene: 3. CDR3 length equals 13 residues.

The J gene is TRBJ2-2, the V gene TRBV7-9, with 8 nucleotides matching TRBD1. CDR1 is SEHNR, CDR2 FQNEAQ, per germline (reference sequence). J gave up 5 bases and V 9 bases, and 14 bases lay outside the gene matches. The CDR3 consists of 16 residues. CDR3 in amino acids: CASPLRGLTDTGELFF. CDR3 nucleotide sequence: TGTGCCAGTCCGCTCAGGGGGCTAACAGATACCGGGGAGCTGTTTTTT.

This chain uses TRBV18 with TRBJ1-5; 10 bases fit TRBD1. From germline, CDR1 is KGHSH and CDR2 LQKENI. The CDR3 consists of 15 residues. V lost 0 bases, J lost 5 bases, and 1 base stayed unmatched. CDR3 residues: CASSPPTGGHQPQHF. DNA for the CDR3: TGTGCCAGCTCACCACCGACAGGGGGCCATCAGCCCCAGCATTTT.

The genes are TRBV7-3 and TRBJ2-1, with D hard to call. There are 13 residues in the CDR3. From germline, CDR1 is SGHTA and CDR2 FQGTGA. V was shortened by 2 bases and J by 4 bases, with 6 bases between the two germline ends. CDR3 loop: CASSLGLYNEQFF. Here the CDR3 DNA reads TGTGCCAGCAGCTTAGGCTTATACAATGAGCAGTTCTTC. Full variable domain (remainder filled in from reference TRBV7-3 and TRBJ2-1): GAGVSQTPSNKVTEKGKYVELRCDPISGHTALYWYRQSLGQGPEFLIYFQGTGAADDSGLPNDRFFAVRPEGSVSTLKIQRTERGDSAVYLCASSLGLYNEQFFGPGTRLTVL.

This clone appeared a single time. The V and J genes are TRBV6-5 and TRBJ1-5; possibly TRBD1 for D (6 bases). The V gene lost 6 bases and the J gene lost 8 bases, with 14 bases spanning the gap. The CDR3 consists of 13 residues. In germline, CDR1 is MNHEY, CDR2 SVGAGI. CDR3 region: CASSRGGSEPQHF. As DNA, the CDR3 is TGTGCCAGCAGCAGGGGTGGGTCCGAGCCCCAGCATTTT.

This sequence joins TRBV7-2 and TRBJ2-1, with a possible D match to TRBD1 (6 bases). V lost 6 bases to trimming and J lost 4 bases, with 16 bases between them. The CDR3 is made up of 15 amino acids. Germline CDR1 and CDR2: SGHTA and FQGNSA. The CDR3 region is CASSPPGHRYNEQFF. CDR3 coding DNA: TGTGCCAGCAGTCCTCCGGGACACAGATACAATGAGCAGTTCTTC.

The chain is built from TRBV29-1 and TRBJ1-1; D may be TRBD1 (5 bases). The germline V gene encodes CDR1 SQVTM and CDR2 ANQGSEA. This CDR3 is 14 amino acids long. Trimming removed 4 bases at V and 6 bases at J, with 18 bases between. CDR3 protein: CSVGRRGGTAEAFF. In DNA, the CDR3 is TGCAGCGTTGGCCGGAGGGGTGGGACGGCTGAAGCTTTCTTT.

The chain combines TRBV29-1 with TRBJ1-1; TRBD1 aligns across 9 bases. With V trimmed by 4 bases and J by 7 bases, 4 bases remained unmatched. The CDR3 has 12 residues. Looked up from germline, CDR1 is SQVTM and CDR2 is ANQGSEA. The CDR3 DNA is TGCAGCGTTGCCGAGGACAGGGGTGAAGCTTTCTTT. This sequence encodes CSVAEDRGEAFF.